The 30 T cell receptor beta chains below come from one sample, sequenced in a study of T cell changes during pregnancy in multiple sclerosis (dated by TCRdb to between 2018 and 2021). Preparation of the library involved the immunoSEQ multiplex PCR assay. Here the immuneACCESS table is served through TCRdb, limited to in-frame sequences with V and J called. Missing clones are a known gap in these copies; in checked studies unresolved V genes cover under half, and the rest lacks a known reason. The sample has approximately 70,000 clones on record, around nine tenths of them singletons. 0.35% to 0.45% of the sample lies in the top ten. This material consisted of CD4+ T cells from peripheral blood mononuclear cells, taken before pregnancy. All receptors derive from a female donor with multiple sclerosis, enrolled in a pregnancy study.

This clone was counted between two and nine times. The CDR3 spells CASATSGLSSYNEQFF. CDR3 nucleotides: TGTGCCAGTGCGACTAGCGGGTTAAGCTCCTACAATGAGCAGTTCTTC. The chain joins TRBV19 to TRBJ2-1; 10 bases fit TRBD2. Germline V gene data show CDR1 as LNHDA and CDR2 as SQIVND (reference sequence). V gave up 8 bases and J gave up 0 bases; unmatched junction bases: 7. CDR3 length equals 16 residues.

Written as DNA, the CDR3 is TGCGCCAGCAGCGGGCGGGACAGGGGCCTCTTAGCGGGAGGATATTCCTACAATGAGCAGTTCTTC. Translated, it gives CASSGRDRGLLAGGYSYNEQFF. The chain joins TRBV5-1 to TRBJ2-1, with D perhaps TRBD1 or TRBD2 (10 bases each). Germline-derived CDR1 and CDR2 are SGHRS and YFSETQ. The ends were cut back, 4 bases at V and 1 base at J, with 33 bases in the middle. The CDR3 contains 22 residues.

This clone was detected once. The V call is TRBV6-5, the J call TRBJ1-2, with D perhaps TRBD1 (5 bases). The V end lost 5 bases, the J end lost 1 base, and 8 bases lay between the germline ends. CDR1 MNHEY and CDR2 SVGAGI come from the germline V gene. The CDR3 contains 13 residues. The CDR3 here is CASSQTDNYGYTF. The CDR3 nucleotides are TGTGCCAGCAGTCAGACAGATAACTATGGCTACACCTTC.

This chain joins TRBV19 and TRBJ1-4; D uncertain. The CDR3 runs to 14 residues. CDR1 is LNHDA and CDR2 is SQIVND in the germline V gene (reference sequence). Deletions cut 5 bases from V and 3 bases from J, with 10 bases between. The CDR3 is CASSGQVANEKLFF. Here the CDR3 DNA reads TGTGCCAGTAGTGGGCAAGTAGCTAATGAAAAACTGTTTTTT.

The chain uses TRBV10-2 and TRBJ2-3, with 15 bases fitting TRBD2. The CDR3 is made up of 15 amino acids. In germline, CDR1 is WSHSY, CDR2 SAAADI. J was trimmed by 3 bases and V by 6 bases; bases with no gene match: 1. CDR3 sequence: CASRGTSGRTDTQYF. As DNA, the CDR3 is TGCGCCAGCAGAGGGACTAGCGGGAGGACAGATACGCAGTATTTT.

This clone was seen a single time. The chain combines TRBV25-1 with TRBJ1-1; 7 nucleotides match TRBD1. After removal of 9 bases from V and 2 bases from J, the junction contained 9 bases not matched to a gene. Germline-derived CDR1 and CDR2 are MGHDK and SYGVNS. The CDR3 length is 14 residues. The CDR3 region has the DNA TGTGCCAGTAAGTCAGGGGGTTCCAACACTGAAGCTTTCTTT. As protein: CASKSGGSNTEAFF.

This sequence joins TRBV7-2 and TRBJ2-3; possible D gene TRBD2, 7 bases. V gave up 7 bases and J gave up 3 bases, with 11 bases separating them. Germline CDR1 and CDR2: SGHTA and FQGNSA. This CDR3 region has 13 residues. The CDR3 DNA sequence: TGTGCCAGCACGGGGGGCGGAACAGATACGCAGTATTTT. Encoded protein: CASTGGGTDTQYF.

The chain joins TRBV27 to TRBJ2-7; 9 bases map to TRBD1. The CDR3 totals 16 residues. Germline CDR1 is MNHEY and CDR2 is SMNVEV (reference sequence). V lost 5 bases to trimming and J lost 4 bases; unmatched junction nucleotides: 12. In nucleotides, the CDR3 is TGTGCCAGCAGTCCCCGCCGGGGGACAGGGATATACGAGCAGTACTTC. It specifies CASSPRRGTGIYEQYF.

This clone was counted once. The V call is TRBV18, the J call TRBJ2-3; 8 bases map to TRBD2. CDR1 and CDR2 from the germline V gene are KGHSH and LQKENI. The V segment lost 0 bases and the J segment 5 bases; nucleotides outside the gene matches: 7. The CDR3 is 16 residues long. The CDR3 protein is CASSPPVGGAGDTQYF. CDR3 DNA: TGTGCCAGCTCACCACCGGTCGGGGGGGCTGGAGATACGCAGTATTTT.

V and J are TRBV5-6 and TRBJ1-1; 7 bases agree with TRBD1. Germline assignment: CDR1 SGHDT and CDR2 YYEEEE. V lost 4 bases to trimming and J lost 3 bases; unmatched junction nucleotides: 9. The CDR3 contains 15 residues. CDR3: CASSRKWDSHTEAFF. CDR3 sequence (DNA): TGTGCCAGCAGCCGAAAATGGGACAGTCACACTGAAGCTTTCTTT.

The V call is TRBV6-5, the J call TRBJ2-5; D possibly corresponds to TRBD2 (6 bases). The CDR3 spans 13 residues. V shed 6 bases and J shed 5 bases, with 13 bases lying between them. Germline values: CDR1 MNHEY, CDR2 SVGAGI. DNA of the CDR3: TGTGCCAGCAGCCCGGGGGACGGGGAGACCCAGTACTTC. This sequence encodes CASSPGDGETQYF.

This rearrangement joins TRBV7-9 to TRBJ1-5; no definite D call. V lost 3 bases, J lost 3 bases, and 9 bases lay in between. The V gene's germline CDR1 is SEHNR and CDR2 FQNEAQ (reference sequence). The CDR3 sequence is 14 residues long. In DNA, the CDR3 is TGTGCCAGCAGCTTCGGGAACAACAATCAGCCCCAGCATTTT. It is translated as CASSFGNNNQPQHF.

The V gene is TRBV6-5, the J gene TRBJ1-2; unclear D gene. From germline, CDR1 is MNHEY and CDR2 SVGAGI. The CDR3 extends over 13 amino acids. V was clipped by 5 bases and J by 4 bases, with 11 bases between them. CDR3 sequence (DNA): TGTGCCAGCAGTGCCCCGAGTCCCTATGGCTACACCTTC. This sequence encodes CASSAPSPYGYTF.

The CDR3 reads CASRGSTGQETQYF. CDR3 bases: TGCGCCAGCAGAGGATCCACAGGGCAAGAGACCCAGTACTTC. The rearrangement uses TRBV5-1 and TRBJ2-5; D is perhaps TRBD1 (6 bases). V was cut by 5 bases and J by 2 bases, with 13 bases left in between. The germline V gene has CDR1 SGHRS and CDR2 YFSETQ. The CDR3 loop spans 14 amino acids.

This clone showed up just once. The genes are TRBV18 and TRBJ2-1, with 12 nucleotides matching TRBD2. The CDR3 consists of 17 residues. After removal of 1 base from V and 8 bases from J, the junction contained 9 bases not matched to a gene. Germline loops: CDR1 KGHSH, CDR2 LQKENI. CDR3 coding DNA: TGTGCCAGCTCACCACTAACTAGCGGGAGGCCGGAGGATGAGCAGTTCTTC. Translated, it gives CASSPLTSGRPEDEQFF.

CDR3 protein: CASSKSGYYNEQFF. In nucleotides, the CDR3 is TGTGCCAGTAGTAAAAGCGGGTATTACAATGAGCAGTTCTTC. The rearrangement joins TRBV19 to TRBJ2-1, with D perhaps matching TRBD2 (6 bases). The germline CDR1 and CDR2 sequences are LNHDA and SQIVND (reference sequence). Trimming left V 4 bases short and J 4 bases short, with 11 bases between. The CDR3 is made up of 14 amino acids.

The DNA for the CDR3 is TGTGCCAGCAGTCCCGACAGGGTAACCGTGAACACTGAAGCTTTCTTT. It is translated as CASSPDRVTVNTEAFF. The chain couples TRBV27 to TRBJ1-1; 7 bases map to TRBD1. Per germline, CDR1 MNHEY and CDR2 SMNVEV (reference sequence). The CDR3 loop spans 16 amino acids. The junction had 9 bases not matched to a gene; V was cut back by 5 bases and J by 0 bases.

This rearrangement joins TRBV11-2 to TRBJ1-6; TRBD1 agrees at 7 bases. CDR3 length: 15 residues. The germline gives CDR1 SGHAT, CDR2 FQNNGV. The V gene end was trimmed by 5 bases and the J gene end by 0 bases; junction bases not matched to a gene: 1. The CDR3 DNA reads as TGTGCCAGCAGCCGGGACAGCTCCTATAATTCACCCCTCCACTTT. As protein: CASSRDSSYNSPLHF.

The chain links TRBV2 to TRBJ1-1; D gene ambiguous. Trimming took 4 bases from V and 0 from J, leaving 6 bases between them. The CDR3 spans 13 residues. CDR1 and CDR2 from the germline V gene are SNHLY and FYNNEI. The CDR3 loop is CASSGQLNTEAFF. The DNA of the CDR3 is TGTGCCAGCAGTGGGCAACTGAACACTGAAGCTTTCTTT.

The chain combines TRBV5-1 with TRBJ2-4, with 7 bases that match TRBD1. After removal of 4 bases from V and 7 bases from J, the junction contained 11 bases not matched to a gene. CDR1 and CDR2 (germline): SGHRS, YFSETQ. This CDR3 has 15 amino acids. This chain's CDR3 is CASSRDSNPGNIQYF. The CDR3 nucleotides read TGCGCCAGCAGCCGGGACAGCAACCCTGGTAACATTCAGTACTTC.

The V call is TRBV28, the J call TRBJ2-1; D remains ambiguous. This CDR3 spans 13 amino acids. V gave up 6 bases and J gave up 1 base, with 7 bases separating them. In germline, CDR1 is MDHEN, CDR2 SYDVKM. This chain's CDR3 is CASRGRSYNEQFF. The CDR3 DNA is TGTGCCAGCAGAGGCAGGTCCTACAATGAGCAGTTCTTC.

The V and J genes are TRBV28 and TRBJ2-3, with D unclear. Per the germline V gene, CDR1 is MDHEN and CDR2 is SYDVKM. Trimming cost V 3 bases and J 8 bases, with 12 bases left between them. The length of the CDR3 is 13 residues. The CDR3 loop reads CASSLSQAFTQYF. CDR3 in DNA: TGTGCCAGCAGTTTGTCTCAGGCTTTTACGCAGTATTTT. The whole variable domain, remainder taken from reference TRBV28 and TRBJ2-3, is DVKVTQSSRYLVKRTGEKVFLECVQDMDHENMFWYRQDPGLGLRLIYFSYDVKMKEKGDIPEGYSVSREKKERFSLILESASTNQTSMYLCASSLSQAFTQYFGPGTRLTVL.

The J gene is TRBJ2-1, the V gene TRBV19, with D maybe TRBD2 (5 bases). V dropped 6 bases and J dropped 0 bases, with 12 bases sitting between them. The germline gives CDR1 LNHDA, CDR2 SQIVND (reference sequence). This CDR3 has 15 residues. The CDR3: CASSSSADSYNEQFF. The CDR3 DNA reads TGTGCCAGTAGCAGCTCAGCGGACTCCTACAATGAGCAGTTCTTC.

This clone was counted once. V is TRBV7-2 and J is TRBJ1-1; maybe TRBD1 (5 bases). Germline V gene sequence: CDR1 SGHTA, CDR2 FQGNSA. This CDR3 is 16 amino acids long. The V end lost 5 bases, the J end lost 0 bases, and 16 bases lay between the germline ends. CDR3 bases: TGTGCCAGCAGCCCCCTTCAGGGTCGGATGAACACTGAAGCTTTCTTT. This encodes CASSPLQGRMNTEAFF.

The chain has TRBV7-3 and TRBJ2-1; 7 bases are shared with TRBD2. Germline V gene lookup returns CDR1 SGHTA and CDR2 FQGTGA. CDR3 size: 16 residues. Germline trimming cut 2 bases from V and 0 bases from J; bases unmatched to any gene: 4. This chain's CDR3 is CASSLPGGSSYNEQFF. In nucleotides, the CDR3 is TGTGCCAGCAGCTTACCGGGCGGGAGCTCCTACAATGAGCAGTTCTTC.

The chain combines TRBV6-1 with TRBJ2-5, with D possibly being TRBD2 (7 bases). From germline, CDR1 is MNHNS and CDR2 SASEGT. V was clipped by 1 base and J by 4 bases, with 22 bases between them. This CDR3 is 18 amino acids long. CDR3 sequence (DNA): TGTGCCAGCAGTGAAGAAGAAGAAGGGAGGGGGGAAAGAGAGACCCAGTACTTC. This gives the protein CASSEEEEGRGERETQYF.

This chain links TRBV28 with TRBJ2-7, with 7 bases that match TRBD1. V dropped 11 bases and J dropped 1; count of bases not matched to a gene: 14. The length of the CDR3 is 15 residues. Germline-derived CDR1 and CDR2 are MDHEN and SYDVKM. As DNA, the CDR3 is TGTGCCGCCAGATCTGGACAGGTAGGATCCTACGAGCAGTACTTC. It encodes CAARSGQVGSYEQYF. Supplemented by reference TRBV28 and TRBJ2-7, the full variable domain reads DVKVTQSSRYLVKRTGEKVFLECVQDMDHENMFWYRQDPGLGLRLIYFSYDVKMKEKGDIPEGYSVSREKKERFSLILESASTNQTSMYLCAARSGQVGSYEQYFGPGTRLTVT.

CDR3 coding DNA: TGTGCCAGCAGCCGCCTAGGTACGAATGAAAAACTGTTTTTT. This codes for CASSRLGTNEKLFF. J is TRBJ1-4 and V is TRBV6-1; D call uncertain. Germline CDR1 reads MNHNS; CDR2 reads SASEGT. CDR3 size: 14 residues. V lost 6 bases and J lost 5, with 13 bases in between.

CDR3 bases: TGTGCCAGCAGCTTAGGTGTTCAGGGTAGCTCACCCCTCCACTTT. It is translated as CASSLGVQGSSPLHF. The V and J genes are TRBV7-9 and TRBJ1-6, with D possibly TRBD1 on 5 matching bases. V was trimmed by 1 base and J by 10 bases, leaving 14 bases between them. The CDR3 contains 15 residues. CDR1 is SEHNR and CDR2 is FQNEAQ in the germline V gene (reference sequence).

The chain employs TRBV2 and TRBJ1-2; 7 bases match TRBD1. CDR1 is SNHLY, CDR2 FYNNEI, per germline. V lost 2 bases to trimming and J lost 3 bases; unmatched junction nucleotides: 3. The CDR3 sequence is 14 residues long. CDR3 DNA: TGTGCCAGCAGTGAAAGGCAGGGGGACTATGGCTACACCTTC. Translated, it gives CASSERQGDYGYTF.